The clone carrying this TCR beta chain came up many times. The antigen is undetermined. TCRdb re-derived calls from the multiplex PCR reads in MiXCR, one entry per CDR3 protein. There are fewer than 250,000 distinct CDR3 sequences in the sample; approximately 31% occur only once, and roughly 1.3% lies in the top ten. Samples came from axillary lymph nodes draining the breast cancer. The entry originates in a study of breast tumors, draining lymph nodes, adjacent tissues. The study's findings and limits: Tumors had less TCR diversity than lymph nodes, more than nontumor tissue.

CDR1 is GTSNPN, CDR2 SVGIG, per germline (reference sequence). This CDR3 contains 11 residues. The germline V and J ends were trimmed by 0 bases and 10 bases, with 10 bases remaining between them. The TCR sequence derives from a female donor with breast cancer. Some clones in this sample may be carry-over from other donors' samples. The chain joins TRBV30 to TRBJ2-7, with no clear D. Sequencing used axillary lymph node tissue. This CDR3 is CAWSVRMEQYF. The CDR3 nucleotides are TGTGCCTGGAGTGTTAGGATGGAACAGTACTTC.